This T cell receptor (beta chain) was sequenced for a study of CD4 T cells in relation to SARS-CoV-2 and coronaviruses. CDR1 is SGHRS, CDR2 YFSETQ, per germline. Trimming took 4 bases from V and 10 from J; bases not matched to a gene: 9. This CDR3 is built from 15 residues. Unexposed donor CD4+ T cells date from about 2011-2019, before the COVID-19 pandemic. The cells were cultured for over eight days before CD4+ T cells were isolated. TCRdb keeps only in-frame clones here, not all; method: immunoSEQ multiplex PCR. The sample records roughly 30,000 clones, around 76% being singletons. To note about this clone: The target antigen is unknown.

This TCR was recovered from a human donor in good health. Sequencing input: CD4+ T cells from PBMCs, cultured in vitro. This chain joins TRBV5-1 and TRBJ1-6; TRBD1 aligns across 9 bases. Here the CDR3 DNA reads TGCGCCAGCAGCCCGGCCGGGACAGGGACATCACCCCTCCACTTT. Translated: CASSPAGTGTSPLHF.